This T cell receptor (beta chain) comes out of a study of T cell responses to AZD1222 COVID-19 vaccine. Study results and limitations: There were repertoire samples only from the period after the peak T cell response. Spike-specific TCR breadth and depth both grew after two AZD1222 doses.

Germline assignment: CDR1 LGHDT and CDR2 YNNKEL (reference sequence). CDR3 length equals 13 residues. Trimming at V came to 8 bases and at J to 2 bases, leaving 2 bases not matched to a gene. The assay was immunoSEQ multiplex PCR, and TCRdb's table has in-frame clones only and misses some. The sample contains hundreds of thousands of clones, about 93% of which appear only once. As for this clone: Its antigen is as yet unknown.

The sequenced sample was peripheral blood, obtained on day 0 of MenACWY control vaccination. The rearrangement links TRBV3-1 (or the pseudogene TRBV3-2) to TRBJ1-5; 8 nucleotides line up with TRBD1. The sequence was collected from an adult in good health. CDR3 region: CASQGAGNQPQHF. CDR3 sequence (DNA): TGTGCCAGCCAGGGGGCGGGCAATCAGCCCCAGCATTTT.